This T cell receptor beta chain was captured by sequencing in a study of T cells in Graves' hyperthyroidism and ophthalmopathy. This clonotype was seen ten or more times. The TCR beta CDR3 regions underwent amplification using RNA transcripts as the source. First-round RT-PCR with HTBI primers amplified the TCR CDR3 region. TCRdb reprocessed the multiplex PCR reads via MiXCR and lists one record per CDR3 protein. The data contain 600,000 or so distinct CDR3 sequences, more than 13% of them singletons. Sequencing used blood. The clonotype comes from a woman aged 18-29 years with Graves' ophthalmopathy.

The CDR3 bases are TGTGCCAGCAGCTTAGTTAGCGGGAGTTGGACCGGGGAGCTGTTTTTT. This encodes CASSLVSGSWTGELFF. The chain combines TRBV11-3 with TRBJ2-2; 9 bases are a match to TRBD2. Germline CDR1 SGHNT, CDR2 YENEEA. The CDR3 consists of 16 residues. V trimming: 1 base; J trimming: 5 bases; junction bases outside the gene matches: 5.